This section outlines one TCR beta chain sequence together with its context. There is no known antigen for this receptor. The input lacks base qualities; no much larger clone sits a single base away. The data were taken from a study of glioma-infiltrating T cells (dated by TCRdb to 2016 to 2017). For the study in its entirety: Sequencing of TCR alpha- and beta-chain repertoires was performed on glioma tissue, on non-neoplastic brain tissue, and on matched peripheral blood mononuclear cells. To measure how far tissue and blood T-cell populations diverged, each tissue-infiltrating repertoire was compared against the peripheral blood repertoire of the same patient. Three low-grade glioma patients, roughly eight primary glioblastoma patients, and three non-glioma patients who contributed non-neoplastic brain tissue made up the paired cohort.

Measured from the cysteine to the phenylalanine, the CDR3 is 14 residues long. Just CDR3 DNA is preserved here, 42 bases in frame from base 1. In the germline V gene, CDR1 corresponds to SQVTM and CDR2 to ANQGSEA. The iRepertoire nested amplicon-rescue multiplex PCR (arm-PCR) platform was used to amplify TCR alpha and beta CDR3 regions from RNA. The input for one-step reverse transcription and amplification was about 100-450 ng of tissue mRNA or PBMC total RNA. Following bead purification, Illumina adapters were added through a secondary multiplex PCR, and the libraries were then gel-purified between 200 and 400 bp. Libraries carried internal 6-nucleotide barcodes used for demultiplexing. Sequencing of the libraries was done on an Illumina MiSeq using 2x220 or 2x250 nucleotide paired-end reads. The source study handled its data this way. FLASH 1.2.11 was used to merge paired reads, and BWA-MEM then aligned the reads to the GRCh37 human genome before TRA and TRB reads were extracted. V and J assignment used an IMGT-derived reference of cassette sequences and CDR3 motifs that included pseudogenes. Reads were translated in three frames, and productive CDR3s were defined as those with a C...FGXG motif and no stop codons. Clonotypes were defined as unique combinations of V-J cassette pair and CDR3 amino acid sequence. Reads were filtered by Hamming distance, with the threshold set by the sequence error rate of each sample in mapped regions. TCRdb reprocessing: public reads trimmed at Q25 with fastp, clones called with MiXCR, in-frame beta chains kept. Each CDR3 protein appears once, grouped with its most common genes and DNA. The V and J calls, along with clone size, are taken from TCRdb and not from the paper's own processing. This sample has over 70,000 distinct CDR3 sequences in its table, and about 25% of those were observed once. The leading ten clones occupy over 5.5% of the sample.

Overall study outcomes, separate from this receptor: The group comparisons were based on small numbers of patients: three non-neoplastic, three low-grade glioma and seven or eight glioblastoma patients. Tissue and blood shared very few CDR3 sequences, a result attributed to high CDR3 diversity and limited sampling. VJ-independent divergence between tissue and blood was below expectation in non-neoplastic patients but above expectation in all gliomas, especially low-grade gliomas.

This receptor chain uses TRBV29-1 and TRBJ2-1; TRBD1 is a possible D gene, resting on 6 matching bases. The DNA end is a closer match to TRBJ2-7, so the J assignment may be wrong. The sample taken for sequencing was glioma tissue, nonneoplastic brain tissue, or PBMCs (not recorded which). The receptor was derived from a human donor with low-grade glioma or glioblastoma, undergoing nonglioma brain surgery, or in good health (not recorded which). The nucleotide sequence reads TGCAGCGTTAGAAGAACAGGGACAATCGACGAGCAGTACTTC. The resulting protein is CSVRRTGTIDEQYF.